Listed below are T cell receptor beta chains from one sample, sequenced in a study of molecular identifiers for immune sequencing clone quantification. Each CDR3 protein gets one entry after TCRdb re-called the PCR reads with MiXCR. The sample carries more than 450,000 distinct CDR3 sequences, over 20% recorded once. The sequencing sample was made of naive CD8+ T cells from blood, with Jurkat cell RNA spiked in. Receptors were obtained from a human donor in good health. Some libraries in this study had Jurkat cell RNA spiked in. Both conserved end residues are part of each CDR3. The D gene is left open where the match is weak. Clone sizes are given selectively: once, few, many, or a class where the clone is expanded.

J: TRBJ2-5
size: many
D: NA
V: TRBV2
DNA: TGTGCCAGCAGTCAGCCAAGCTACCAAGAGACCCAGTACTTC
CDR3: CASSQPSYQETQYF

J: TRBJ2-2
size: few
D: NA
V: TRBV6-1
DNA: TGTGCCAGCAGTGATACGACAGTAAGGGCCGGGGAGCTGTTTTTT
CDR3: CASSDTTVRAGELFF

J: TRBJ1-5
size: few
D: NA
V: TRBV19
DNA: TGTGCCAGTAGTACCAACGGGGGGGTATATCAGCCCCAGCATTTT
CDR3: CASSTNGGVYQPQHF

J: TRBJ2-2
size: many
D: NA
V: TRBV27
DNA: TGTGCCAGCAGTTTAACGAGGAACACCGGGGAGCTGTTTTTT
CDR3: CASSLTRNTGELFF

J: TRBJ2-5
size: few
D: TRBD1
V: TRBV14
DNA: TGTGCCAGCGACAGGGGGCGCGGAGAGACCCAGTACTTC
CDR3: CASDRGRGETQYF

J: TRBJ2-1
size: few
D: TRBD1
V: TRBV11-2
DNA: TGTGCCAGCAGCCAGGCGGGACAGGGGAACAATGAGCAGTTCTTC
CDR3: CASSQAGQGNNEQFF

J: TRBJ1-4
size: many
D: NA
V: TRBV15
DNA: TGTGCCACCAGCCTCTCAATTCTGACAGCAACTAATGAAAAACTGTTTTTT
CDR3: CATSLSILTATNEKLFF

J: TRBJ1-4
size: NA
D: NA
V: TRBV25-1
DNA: TGTGCCAGCAGTGAGTACGGGGACCTCTATGAAAAACTGTTTTTT
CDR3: CASSEYGDLYEKLFF

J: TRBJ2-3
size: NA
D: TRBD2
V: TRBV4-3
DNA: TGCGCCAGCAGCCGCTCCCTAGCGGGGGTTGGAGATACGCAGTATTTT
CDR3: CASSRSLAGVGDTQYF

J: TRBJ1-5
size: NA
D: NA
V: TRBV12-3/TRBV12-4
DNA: TGTGCCAGCGCACCGGGTCGAGGGGAGGGCAGCAATCAGCCCCAGCATTTT
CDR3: CASAPGRGEGSNQPQHF

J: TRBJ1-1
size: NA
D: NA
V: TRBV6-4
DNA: TGTGCCAGCAGTGAGGGTTGGGGCCCGGGGACTGAAGCTTTCTTT
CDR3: CASSEGWGPGTEAFF

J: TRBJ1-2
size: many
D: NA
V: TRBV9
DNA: TGTGCCAGCAGCGTAGAGGCAGACACTAACTATGGCTACACCTTC
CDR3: CASSVEADTNYGYTF

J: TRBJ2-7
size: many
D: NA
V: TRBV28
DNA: TGTGCCAGCAGTCTTCGAGGTGCGGCCTACGAGCAGTACTTC
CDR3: CASSLRGAAYEQYF

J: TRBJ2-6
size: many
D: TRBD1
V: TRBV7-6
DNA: TGTGCCAGCACCGCATACCCCGGGACAGAGTCCAACGTCCTGACTTTC
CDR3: CASTAYPGTESNVLTF

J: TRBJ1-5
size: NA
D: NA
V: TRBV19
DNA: TGTGCCAGTAGTTACAGGACAAGGCTGCAGCCCCAGCATTTT
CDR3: CASSYRTRLQPQHF

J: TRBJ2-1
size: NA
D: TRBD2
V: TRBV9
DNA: TGTGCCAGCAGCGTAGCGGGGGGTTCTTACAATGAGCAGTTCTTC
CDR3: CASSVAGGSYNEQFF

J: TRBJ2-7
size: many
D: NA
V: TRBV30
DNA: TGTGCCTGGAAATGGGGCTACGAGCAGTACTTC
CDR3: CAWKWGYEQYF

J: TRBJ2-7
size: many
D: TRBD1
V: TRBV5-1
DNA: TGCGCCAGCAGCCCGGGACAGGGGCTCTACGAGCAGTACTTC
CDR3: CASSPGQGLYEQYF

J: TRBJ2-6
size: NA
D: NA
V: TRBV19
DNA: TGTGCCAGTAGTATAGTAGGTGGGGCCAACGTCCTGACTTTC
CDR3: CASSIVGGANVLTF

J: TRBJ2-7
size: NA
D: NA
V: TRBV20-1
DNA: TGCAGTGCTAGAATGCTCCGGGACCCTTTTCCCGAGCAGTACTTC
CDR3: CSARMLRDPFPEQYF

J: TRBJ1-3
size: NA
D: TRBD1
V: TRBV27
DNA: TGTGCCAGCAGTACTCTCCGGGACAGCCTCTCTGGAAACACCATATATTTT
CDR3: CASSTLRDSLSGNTIYF

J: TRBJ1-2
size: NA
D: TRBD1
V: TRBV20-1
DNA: TGCAGTGCTAGACAGGACAGGGGTTTCTATGGCTACACCTTC
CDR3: CSARQDRGFYGYTF

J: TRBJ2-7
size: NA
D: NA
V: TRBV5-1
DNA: TGCGCCAGCAGCTTGCGGGGCAGGGGAGTCGACGAGCAGTACTTC
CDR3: CASSLRGRGVDEQYF

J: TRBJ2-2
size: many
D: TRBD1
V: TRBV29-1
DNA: TGCAGCACCGGACAGGCGAACACCGGGGAGCTGTTTTTT
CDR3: CSTGQANTGELFF

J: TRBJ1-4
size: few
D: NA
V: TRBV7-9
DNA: TGTGCCAGCAGCTCGGACAGAGTTCACGGCGCCTCAAGGAGGCTGTTTTTT
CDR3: CASSSDRVHGASRRLFF